The rows below give T cell receptor beta chains drawn from one sample of a study of blood T cell repertoires in COVID-19. Clones were read by immunoSEQ multiplex PCR, and TCRdb kept only the in-frame ones, dropping some. The table records some 280,000 clones, around 86% of them present only once. The specimen was peripheral blood. Source of these receptors: a woman aged 25 to 39 with active or convalescent COVID-19. The CDR3 runs from the conserved cysteine through the conserved F or W. A D gene is named only where the DNA matches it firmly. Only some rows state a clone size, as once, few, many or a class for expanded clones.

CAEPRGGAEGYTF	TGCGCAGAACCCCGGGGGGGCGCCGAAGGCTACACCTTC	NA	NA	TRBJ1-2	TRBV29-1
CASSQQQGANTIYF	TGCGCCAGCAGCCAACAACAGGGCGCGAACACCATATATTTT	NA	NA	TRBJ1-3	TRBV4-1
CASAQGGLNTEAFF	TGCGCCAGCGCACAGGGGGGCCTGAACACTGAAGCTTTCTTT	NA	TRBD1	TRBJ1-1	TRBV5-1
CASSEVFGTEETQYF	TGTGCCAGCAGTGAAGTATTCGGGACAGAAGAGACCCAGTACTTC	NA	TRBD1	TRBJ2-5	TRBV2
CASSPGRGAGANVLTF	TGTGCCAGCTCACCGGGGCGCGGTGCTGGGGCCAACGTCCTGACTTTC	NA	NA	TRBJ2-6	TRBV18
CASSLGQGRMSSPLHF	TGTGCCAGCAGCTTGGGACAGGGTCGGATGAGTTCACCCCTCCACTTT	NA	TRBD1	TRBJ1-6	TRBV5-4
CAWSRRRGTTYEKLFF	TGTGCCTGGAGTCGCCGTCGAGGGACAACCTACGAAAAACTGTTTTTT	once	NA	TRBJ1-4	TRBV30
CASSLAGFAGGRSYNEQFF	TGCGCCAGCAGCTTGGCGGGTTTTGCGGGGGGCCGCTCCTACAATGAGCAGTTCTTC	NA	TRBD2	TRBJ2-1	TRBV5-1
CAWSVRRGGATGELFF	TGTGCCTGGAGTGTAAGGCGGGGGGGTGCCACCGGGGAGCTGTTTTTT	NA	TRBD2	TRBJ2-2	TRBV30
CASAPPGTGVTEAFF	TGCGCCAGCGCACCCCCCGGGACAGGGGTCACTGAAGCTTTCTTT	few	TRBD1	TRBJ1-1	TRBV5-1
CASSPRERGGSSYNEQFF	TGCGCCAGCAGCCCACGAGAGCGGGGGGGTAGCTCCTACAATGAGCAGTTCTTC	NA	TRBD2	TRBJ2-1	TRBV5-1
CASTVPETGELFF	TGTGCCAGCACGGTTCCCGAGACCGGGGAGCTGTTTTTT	NA	NA	TRBJ2-2	TRBV28
CASSPNPGLSTDTQYF	TGCGCCAGCAGCCCGAACCCGGGACTTAGCACAGATACGCAGTATTTT	NA	NA	TRBJ2-3	TRBV5-1
CASSPPRGGTQETQYF	TGTGCCAGCAGTCCCCCGAGGGGGGGGACTCAAGAGACCCAGTACTTC	NA	NA	TRBJ2-5	TRBV25-1
CASSLAGGQEAFF	TGTGCCAGCAGCTTAGCCGGGGGGCAAGAAGCTTTCTTT	NA	NA	TRBJ1-1	TRBV7-8
CASSLAARGYTF	TGTGCCAGCAGCTTAGCGGCGCGGGGCTACACCTTC	NA	NA	TRBJ1-2	TRBV7-2
CASSGHDTGELFF	TGTGCCAGCAGCGGACACGACACCGGGGAGCTGTTTTTT	NA	NA	TRBJ2-2	TRBV9
CASSRSGARTDTQYF	TGCGCCAGCAGCCGTAGCGGGGCCCGCACAGATACGCAGTATTTT	NA	TRBD2	TRBJ2-3	TRBV5-1
CASSLVASGTQYF	TGTGCCAGCAGCTTAGTGGCTTCGGGGACCCAGTACTTC	NA	NA	TRBJ2-5	TRBV7-9
CAWSGVDSASYNEQFF	TGTGCCTGGAGCGGAGTAGACTCCGCCTCCTACAATGAGCAGTTCTTC	once	NA	TRBJ2-1	TRBV30
CASSHSGLLSGNTIYF	TGTGCCAGCAGCCATTCGGGACTGCTCTCTGGAAACACCATATATTTT	few	NA	TRBJ1-3	TRBV4-2
CASSLKRSTGELFF	TGTGCCAGCAGCTTAAAGCGGAGCACCGGGGAGCTGTTTTTT	NA	NA	TRBJ2-2	TRBV7-3